This entry is about one T cell receptor beta chain. Antigen specificity is unknown. The data derive from a study of OX40 agonist ivuxolimab in advanced cancers. At the level of the study: Hepatocellular carcinoma, melanoma, renal cell or head and neck cancer occurred in dose-escalation patients. The group had a mean age of about 60 years, ranged from 23 to 79, and was around 82% male. Partial response was recorded in three patients: one hepatocellular carcinoma and two cutaneous melanoma cases.

Overall study findings and caveats: Within 6 weeks, CD4+ and CD8+ blood T cells expanded clonally at 0.1 to 3.0 mg/kg.

Sequencing was performed with immunoSEQ multiplex PCR; in TCRdb, only in-frame clones are kept and a portion is missing. Here the sample spans more than 45,000 clones, 70% to 85% being singletons. This material consisted of CD4+ or CD8+ T cells sorted from blood, taken in a trial of the OX40 agonist ivuxolimab. This receptor was identified in an adult with an advanced solid tumor such as melanoma, head and neck, liver or kidney cancer.

The CDR3 loop is CASSERETQYF. Written as DNA, the CDR3 is TGTGCCAGCAGCGAAAGGGAGACCCAGTACTTC. The chain couples TRBV7-9 to TRBJ2-5; D ambiguous. The CDR3 extends over 11 amino acids. The V end lost 5 bases, the J end lost 5 bases, and 6 bases lay between the germline ends. Germline V CDR1 and CDR2: SEHNR, FQNEAQ (reference sequence).